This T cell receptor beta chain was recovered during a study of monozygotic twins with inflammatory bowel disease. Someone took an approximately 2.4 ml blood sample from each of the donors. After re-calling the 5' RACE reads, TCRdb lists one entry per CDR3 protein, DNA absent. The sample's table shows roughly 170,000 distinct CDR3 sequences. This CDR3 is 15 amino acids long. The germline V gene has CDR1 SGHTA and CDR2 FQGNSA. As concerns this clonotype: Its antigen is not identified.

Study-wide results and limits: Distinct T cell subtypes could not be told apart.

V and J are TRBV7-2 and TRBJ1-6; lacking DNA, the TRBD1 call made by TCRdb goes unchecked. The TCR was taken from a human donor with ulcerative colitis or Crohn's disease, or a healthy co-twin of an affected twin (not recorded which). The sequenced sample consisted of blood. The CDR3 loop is CASSTDRGYNSPLHF.